This T cell receptor (beta chain) came from a study of blood T cell repertoires in COVID-19. As for the study in general: Samples came from the United States, Italy and Spain, spanning acute and convalescent COVID-19. PBMCs, B-cell-depleted T cells, or T cells were the source of the cDNA or gDNA that made up the material.

The CDR3 covers 12 residues. Germline values: CDR1 SGHNT, CDR2 YENEEA. Trimming stripped 4 bases from V and 6 bases from J, with 7 bases between. Original analysis: It was from reference gene primer amplification that nucleated cell counts were estimated. Measured with immunoSEQ multiplex PCR; TCRdb has only the in-frame clones, and not every one. That table furnishes V, J and clone size, whereas the DNA furnished D and trimming. The data hold around 150,000 clones, with about 93% observed a single time. V is TRBV11-3 and J is TRBJ2-1, with D uncertain. The specimen sequenced was peripheral blood. The source is a woman aged 50 to 60 with acute or convalescent COVID-19. CDR3 in amino acids: CASSSNTNEQFF. The CDR3 region has the DNA TGTGCCAGCAGCTCCAACACCAATGAGCAGTTCTTC.